A single sample is the source of the 17 T cell receptor beta chains below, sequenced in a study of blood T cell repertoires in COVID-19. TCRdb's table, derived via immunoSEQ multiplex PCR, lists solely in-frame clones and lacks some. The sample has roughly 170,000 clones, around four fifths seen once. Sequenced material: PBMCs or T cells enriched from blood (not recorded which). These TCRs come from a woman between 45 and 60 years old who had recovered from COVID-19.

This clone was seen a single time. This chain uses TRBV12-3 or TRBV12-4 with TRBJ1-6; D remains ambiguous. The ends were cut back, 5 bases at V and 9 bases at J, with 11 bases in the middle. CDR3 length: 13 residues. The CDR3 here is CASSSDWVSPLHF. DNA of the CDR3: TGTGCCAGCAGTAGCGACTGGGTTTCACCCCTCCACTTT.

V is TRBV6-5 and J is TRBJ1-5; D remains ambiguous. The CDR3 sequence is 14 residues long. Per the germline V gene, CDR1 is MNHEY and CDR2 is SVGAGI. V lost 2 bases and J 4 bases, leaving 9 bases between the germline ends. Here the CDR3 reads CASSYGSGNQPQHF. As DNA, the CDR3 is TGTGCCAGCAGTTACGGATCGGGAAATCAGCCCCAGCATTTT.

This chain joins TRBV12-2 and TRBJ2-7; the DNA was not used to check the table's D call, TRBD2. TRBV12-2 is a known pseudogene. The CDR3 covers 15 residues. In DNA, the CDR3 is TGTGCAAGTCGCTTAGCGCTGGGGACTAGTTACGAGCAGTACGTC. Protein sequence: CASRLALGTSYEQYV.

This chain joins TRBV3-1 (or the pseudogene TRBV3-2) and TRBJ1-1; D gene unclear. The V end was cut by 4 bases, the J end by 7 bases, with 16 bases between. The CDR3 has 14 amino acids. Germline-derived CDR1 and CDR2 are LGHDT and YNNKEL (reference sequence). CDR3 region: CASSPLVGWNEAFF. The CDR3 nucleotides are TGTGCCAGCAGCCCCCTAGTGGGTTGGAATGAAGCTTTCTTT.

This rearrangement joins TRBV2 to TRBJ1-2; 8 nucleotides agree with TRBD1. The length of the CDR3 is 14 residues. Looked up from germline, CDR1 is SNHLY and CDR2 is FYNNEI. V trimming: 1 base; J trimming: 4 bases; junction bases outside the gene matches: 2. The CDR3 sequence is CASSEGQGPYGYTF. In nucleotides, the CDR3 is TGTGCCAGCAGTGAAGGACAGGGGCCCTATGGCTACACCTTC.

This clone showed up just a few times. Additional DNA sequences in this sample encode the identical CDR3. The rearrangement links TRBV5-1 to TRBJ1-2, with D possibly being TRBD1 (6 bases). CDR3 length equals 13 residues. CDR1 SGHRS and CDR2 YFSETQ come from the germline V gene. With 5 bases removed from V and 6 bases from J, the gap between germline ends came to 14 bases. The CDR3 is CASREQGSDGYTF. The CDR3 DNA sequence: TGCGCCAGCAGGGAACAGGGATCCGATGGCTACACCTTC.

The chain combines TRBV30 with TRBJ2-5; TRBD2 matches 7 bases. Germline values: CDR1 GTSNPN, CDR2 SVGIG (reference sequence). The length of the CDR3 is 17 residues. V was clipped by 1 base and J by 1 base; unmatched bases: 12. CDR3 sequence: CAWSGAGRGGGQETQYF. CDR3 nucleotides: TGTGCCTGGAGTGGGGCAGGGAGGGGAGGCGGCCAAGAGACCCAGTACTTC.

The V call is TRBV11-2, the J call TRBJ1-6, with 9 bases fitting TRBD1. Losses at the gene ends were 5 bases for V and 6 bases for J; bases not matched to a gene: 5. Germline V gene data show CDR1 as SGHAT and CDR2 as FQNNGV. The CDR3 loop spans 15 amino acids. Written as DNA, the CDR3 is TGTGCCAGCAGCCCCAGGACAGGGGTTAATTCACCCCTCCACTTT. As protein: CASSPRTGVNSPLHF. Complete variable domain (other parts from reference TRBV11-2 and TRBJ1-6): EAGVAQSPRYKIIEKRQSVAFWCNPISGHATLYWYQQILGQGPKLLIQFQNNGVVDDSQLPKDRFSAERLKGVDSTLKIQPAKLEDSAVYLCASSPRTGVNSPLHFGNGTRLTVT.

The chain joins TRBV19 to TRBJ1-1; D is unresolved. This CDR3 is built from 13 residues. The V end lost 7 bases, the J end lost 1 base, and 10 bases lay between the germline ends. Germline V lookup: CDR1 LNHDA, CDR2 SQIVND (reference sequence). The CDR3 region has the DNA TGTGCCAGTATAAGAGTTCCGAACACTGAAGCTTTCTTT. Protein sequence: CASIRVPNTEAFF.

J is TRBJ1-2 and V is TRBV4-1, with D perhaps matching TRBD1 (6 bases). V was cut by 7 bases and J by 0 bases, with 15 bases left in between. CDR3 length: 15 amino acids. In germline, CDR1 is MGHRA, CDR2 YSYEKL. CDR3 protein: CASTTAGTTNYGYTF. The CDR3 region has the DNA TGCGCCAGCACCACCGCCGGGACAACTAACTATGGCTACACCTTC.

The J gene is TRBJ1-1, the V gene TRBV30; 8 bases fit TRBD1. V gave up 3 bases and J gave up 5 bases; unmatched junction bases: 2. The CDR3 sequence is 12 residues long. The germline gives CDR1 GTSNPN, CDR2 SVGIG (reference sequence). In nucleotides, the CDR3 is TGTGCCTGGAGACAGGGGGGAACTGAAGCTTTCTTT. It is translated as CAWRQGGTEAFF.

This clone was counted a single time. The J gene is TRBJ1-4, the V gene TRBV6-2 or TRBV6-3, with D hard to call. The CDR3 has 14 residues. CDR1 is MNHEY, CDR2 SVGEGT, per germline. Trimming stripped 5 bases from V and 7 bases from J, with 14 bases between. CDR3 nucleotide sequence: TGTGCCAGCAGTCGGACTGCCCAGACTGAAAAACTGTTTTTT. Translated, it gives CASSRTAQTEKLFF.

The gene calls are TRBV28 and TRBJ2-3; 11 nucleotides agree with TRBD2. V shed 4 bases, J shed 5 bases, and the junction held 5 bases outside the gene matches. The germline gives CDR1 MDHEN, CDR2 SYDVKM. This CDR3 spans 15 amino acids. CDR3 nucleotide sequence: TGTGCCAGCAGTTCTAGCGGGGGGCTCATAGATACGCAGTATTTT. Its protein product is CASSSSGGLIDTQYF.

The V gene is TRBV28, the J gene TRBJ1-1; no definite D call. V lost 3 bases, J lost 4 bases, and 15 bases lay in between. The CDR3 is made up of 15 amino acids. Looked up from germline, CDR1 is MDHEN and CDR2 is SYDVKM. The CDR3, as DNA: TGTGCCAGCAGTTTTGGAAGGGAGGAGCGCACTGAAGCTTTCTTT. As protein: CASSFGREERTEAFF.

The CDR3 nucleotides are TGTGCCAGCAGCACAACAGGGTACACTGAAGCTTTCTTT. It encodes CASSTTGYTEAFF. This rearrangement joins TRBV12-3 or TRBV12-4 to TRBJ1-1, with D possibly being TRBD1 (6 bases). V gave up 6 bases and J gave up 3 bases, with 11 bases separating them. The CDR3 contains 13 residues.

This sequence joins TRBV6-5 and TRBJ1-3, with D unclear. The CDR3 sequence is 16 residues long. Germline CDR1 MNHEY, CDR2 SVGAGI. V was shortened by 2 bases and J by 4 bases, with 15 bases between the two germline ends. This chain's CDR3 is CASSYGGPPAGNTIYF. In DNA, the CDR3 is TGTGCCAGCAGTTACGGCGGCCCACCGGCGGGAAACACCATATATTTT.

The chain joins TRBV2 to TRBJ1-2; D gene ambiguous. Trimming took 1 base from V and 4 from J, leaving 10 bases between them. Germline values: CDR1 SNHLY, CDR2 FYNNEI. The CDR3 is 14 amino acids. CDR3 in DNA: TGTGCCAGCAGTGAAGGGCCGATGTCCTATGGCTACACCTTC. Protein sequence: CASSEGPMSYGYTF.